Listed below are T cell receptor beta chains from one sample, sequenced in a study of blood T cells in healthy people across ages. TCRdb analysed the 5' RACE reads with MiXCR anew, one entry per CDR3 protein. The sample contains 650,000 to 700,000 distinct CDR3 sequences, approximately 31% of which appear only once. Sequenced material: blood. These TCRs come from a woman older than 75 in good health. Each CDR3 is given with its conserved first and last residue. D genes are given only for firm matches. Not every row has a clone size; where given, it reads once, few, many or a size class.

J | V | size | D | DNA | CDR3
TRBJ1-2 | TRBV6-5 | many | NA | TGTGCCAGCAGTTACTCGTCTTTGACGGATTATGGCTACACCTTC | CASSYSSLTDYGYTF
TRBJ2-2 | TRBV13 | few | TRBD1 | TGTGCCAGCAGCTTTCCCCCCGGGACAGGGAACACCGGGGAGCTGTTTTTT | CASSFPPGTGNTGELFF
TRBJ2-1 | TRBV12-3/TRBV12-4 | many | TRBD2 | TGTGCCAGCAGTTTAGTTAGCGGGGGGGACAATGAGCAGTTCTTC | CASSLVSGGDNEQFF
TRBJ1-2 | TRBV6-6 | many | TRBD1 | TGTGCCAGCCTCGGGGACAGGGAGATTTCTGGCTACACCTTC | CASLGDREISGYTF
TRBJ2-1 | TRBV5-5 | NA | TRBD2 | TGTGCCAGCAGCTTGGGTGCGACTAGCGATGAGCAGTTCTTC | CASSLGATSDEQFF
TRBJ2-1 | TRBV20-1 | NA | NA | TGCAGTGCTAGAGAACACCCAGGGGAGCAGTTCTTC | CSAREHPGEQFF
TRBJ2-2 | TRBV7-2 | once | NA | TGTGCCAGCAGCTTGACTCTCCAGAAAACCGGGGAGCTGTTTTTT | CASSLTLQKTGELFF
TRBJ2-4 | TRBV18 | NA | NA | TGTGCCAGCTCACCTTTGGGTCAGGGCTTCAAAAACATTCAGTACTTC | CASSPLGQGFKNIQYF
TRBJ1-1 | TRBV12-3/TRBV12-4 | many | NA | TGTGCCAGCAGTTTATCTATCTTAGCCGGGGGAGCTGAAGCTTTCTTT | CASSLSILAGGAEAFF
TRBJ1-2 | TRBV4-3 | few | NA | TGCGCCAGCAGCCAACACTTCGGCCAGGCGAACTATGGCTACACCTTC | CASSQHFGQANYGYTF
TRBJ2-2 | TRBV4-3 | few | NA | TGCGCCAGCAGCACCCACAAGAACACCGGGGAGCTGTTTTTT | CASSTHKNTGELFF